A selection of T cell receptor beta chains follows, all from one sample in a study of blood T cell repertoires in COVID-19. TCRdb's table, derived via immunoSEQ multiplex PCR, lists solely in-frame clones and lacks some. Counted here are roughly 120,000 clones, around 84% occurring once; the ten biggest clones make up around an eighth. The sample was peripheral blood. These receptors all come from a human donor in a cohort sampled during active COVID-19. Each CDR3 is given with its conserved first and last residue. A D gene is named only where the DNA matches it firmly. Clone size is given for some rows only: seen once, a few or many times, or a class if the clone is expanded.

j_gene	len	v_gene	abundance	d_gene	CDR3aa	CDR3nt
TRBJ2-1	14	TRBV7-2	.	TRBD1	CASSLRQGADEQFF	TGTGCCAGCAGCCTCCGACAGGGGGCCGACGAGCAGTTCTTC
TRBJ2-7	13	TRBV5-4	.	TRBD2	CASSRDYSYEQYF	TGTGCCAGCAGCCGGGACTATTCCTACGAGCAGTACTTC
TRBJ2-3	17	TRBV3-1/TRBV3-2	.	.	CASSQASAGPSTDTQYF	TGTGCCAGCAGCCAAGCATCGGCGGGGCCTAGCACAGATACGCAGTATTTT
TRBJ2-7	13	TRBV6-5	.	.	CASSYSTAYEQYF	TGTGCCAGCAGTTACTCGACAGCGTACGAGCAGTACTTC
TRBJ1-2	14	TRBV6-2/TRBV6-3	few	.	CASSLLERLWGYTF	TGTGCCAGCAGTTTACTCGAGCGGCTGTGGGGCTACACCTTC
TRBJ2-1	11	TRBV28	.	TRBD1	CASSFPGQHVF	TGTGCCAGCAGTTTTCCGGGACAGCATGTCTTC
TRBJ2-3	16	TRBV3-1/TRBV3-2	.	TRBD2	CASSYRLAGSTDTQYF	TGTGCCAGCAGCTATCGACTAGCGGGGAGCACAGATACGCAGTATTTT
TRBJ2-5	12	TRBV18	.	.	CASSTLRETQYF	TGTGCCAGCTCTACCCTCAGGGAGACCCAGTACTTC
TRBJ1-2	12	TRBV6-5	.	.	CASSRDSYGYTF	TGTGCCAGCAGTCGCGACAGCTATGGCTACACCTTC
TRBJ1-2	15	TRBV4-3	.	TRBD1	CASSQDSDRVNGYTF	TGCGCCAGCAGCCAAGACTCGGACAGGGTTAATGGCTACACCTTC
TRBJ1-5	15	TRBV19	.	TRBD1	CASSKWDSSLGPQHF	TGTGCCAGCAGTAAGTGGGACAGCTCCTTGGGGCCCCAGCATTTT
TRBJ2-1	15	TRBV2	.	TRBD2	CASSLGLADYNEQFF	TGTGCCAGCAGTCTAGGACTAGCGGATTACAATGAGCAGTTCTTC
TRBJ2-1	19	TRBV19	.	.	CASSILRGAGQSSYNEQFF	TGTGCCAGTAGTATTTTACGGGGCGCGGGGCAAAGCTCCTACAATGAGCAGTTCTTC
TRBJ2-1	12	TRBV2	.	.	CASGNLYNEQFF	TGTGCCAGCGGCAATCTCTACAATGAGCAGTTCTTC
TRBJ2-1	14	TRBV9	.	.	CASSVEGLNNEQFF	TGTGCCAGCAGCGTAGAGGGACTTAACAATGAGCAGTTCTTC
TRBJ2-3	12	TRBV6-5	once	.	CASRLNTDTQYF	TGTGCCAGCAGGCTAAACACAGATACGCAGTATTTT
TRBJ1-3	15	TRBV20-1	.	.	CSASRRTVSGNTIYF	TGCAGTGCTAGTCGGAGGACAGTCTCTGGAAACACCATATATTTT
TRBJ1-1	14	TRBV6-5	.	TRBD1	CASTWGQQGTEAFF	TGTGCCAGCACTTGGGGACAGCAAGGGACCGAAGCTTTCTTT
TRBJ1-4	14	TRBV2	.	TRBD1	CASRTGTGREKLFF	TGTGCCAGCAGGACCGGGACAGGGCGTGAAAAACTGTTTTTT
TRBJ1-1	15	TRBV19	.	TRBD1	CASSIVGRGRSEAFF	TGTGCCAGTAGTATAGTGGGCAGGGGGCGTTCTGAAGCTTTCTTT
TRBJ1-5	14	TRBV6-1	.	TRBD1	CASSEGTGVQPQHF	TGTGCCAGCAGTGAGGGGACAGGGGTCCAGCCCCAGCATTTT
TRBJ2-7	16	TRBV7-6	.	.	CASSLEALGSSYEQYF	TGTGCCAGCAGCTTAGAGGCCCTTGGGAGCTCCTACGAGCAGTACTTC
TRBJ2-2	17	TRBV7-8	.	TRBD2	CASSSRLAGVNTGELFF	TGTGCCAGCAGCTCCCGACTAGCGGGAGTGAACACCGGGGAGCTGTTTTTT
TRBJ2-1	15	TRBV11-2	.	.	CASSLDPYSYNEQFF	TGTGCCAGCAGCTTAGATCCCTACTCCTACAATGAGCAGTTCTTC
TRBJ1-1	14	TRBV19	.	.	CASSRTRLNTEAFF	TGTGCCAGTAGTCGGACAAGACTGAACACTGAAGCTTTCTTT
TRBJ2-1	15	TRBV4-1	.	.	CASSQDSASWDEQFF	TGCGCCAGCAGCCAAGATTCAGCGAGTTGGGATGAGCAGTTCTTC
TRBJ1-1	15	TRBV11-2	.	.	CASSPKPGGLDEAFF	TGTGCCAGCAGCCCGAAGCCCGGGGGTCTCGATGAAGCTTTCTTT
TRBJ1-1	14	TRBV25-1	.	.	CASSEGARNTEAFF	TGTGCCAGCAGTGAGGGGGCGCGGAACACTGAAGCTTTCTTT
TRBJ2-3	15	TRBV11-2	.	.	CASSLVRGGTDTQYF	TGTGCCAGCAGTTTAGTTAGGGGTGGCACAGATACGCAGTATTTT
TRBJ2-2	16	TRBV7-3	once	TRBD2	CASSSRGDDYTGELFF	TGTGCCAGCAGTTCGCGGGGGGACGACTACACCGGGGAGCTGTTTTTT
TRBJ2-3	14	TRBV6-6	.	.	CASSYLDYSDTQYF	TGTGCCAGCAGTTACCTGGACTACTCAGATACGCAGTATTTT
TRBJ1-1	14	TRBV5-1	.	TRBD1	CASSLGTGEAEAFF	TGCGCCAGCAGCTTGGGGACAGGGGAAGCTGAAGCTTTCTTT
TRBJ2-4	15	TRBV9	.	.	CASSIRGEAKNIQYF	TGTGCCAGCAGCATCAGGGGGGAAGCCAAAAACATTCAGTACTTC
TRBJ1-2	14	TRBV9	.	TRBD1	CASSPFEDRGGYTF	TGTGCCAGCAGCCCTTTTGAAGACAGGGGTGGCTACACCTTC
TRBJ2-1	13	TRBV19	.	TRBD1	CASRFKGANEQFF	TGTGCCAGTAGGTTTAAGGGGGCAAATGAGCAGTTCTTC
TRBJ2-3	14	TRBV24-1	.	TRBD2	CATATSGVTDTQYF	TGTGCCACCGCGACTAGCGGGGTCACAGATACGCAGTATTTT
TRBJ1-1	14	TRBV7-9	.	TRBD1	CASSPQGRNTEAFF	TGTGCCAGCAGCCCACAGGGGCGGAACACTGAAGCTTTCTTT
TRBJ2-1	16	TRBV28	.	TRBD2	CASSRPTSGGASEQFF	TGTGCCAGCAGTCGACCGACTAGCGGGGGGGCTAGTGAGCAGTTCTTC
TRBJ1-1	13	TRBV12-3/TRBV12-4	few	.	CASSPTGYTEAFF	TGTGCCAGCAGCCCCACAGGGTACACTGAAGCTTTCTTT
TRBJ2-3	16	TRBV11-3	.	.	CASSWGISGVSDTQYF	TGTGCCAGCAGCTGGGGCATCTCCGGAGTCTCAGATACGCAGTATTTT
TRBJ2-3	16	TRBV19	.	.	CASSIGDFFPPDTQYF	TGTGCCAGTAGTATAGGGGACTTTTTCCCCCCCGATACGCAGTATTTT
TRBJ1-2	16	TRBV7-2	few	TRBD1	CASSQRTGAREDGYTF	TGTGCCAGCAGCCAGAGGACAGGGGCGAGGGAAGATGGCTACACCTTC
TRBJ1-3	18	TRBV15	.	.	CATSRELRTGSSGNTIYF	TGTGCCACCAGCAGAGAATTGAGAACAGGGAGCTCTGGAAACACCATATATTTT
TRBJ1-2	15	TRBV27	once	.	CASSFGRGWDYGYTF	TGTGCCAGCAGTTTCGGGAGGGGTTGGGACTATGGCTACACCTTC
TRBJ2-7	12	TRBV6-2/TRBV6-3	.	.	CASSSPTYEQYF	TGTGCCAGCAGTTCCCCTACCTACGAGCAGTACTTC
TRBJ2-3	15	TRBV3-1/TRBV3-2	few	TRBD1	CASSQGQGPTDTQYF	TGTGCCAGCAGCCAGGGACAGGGCCCCACAGATACGCAGTATTTT